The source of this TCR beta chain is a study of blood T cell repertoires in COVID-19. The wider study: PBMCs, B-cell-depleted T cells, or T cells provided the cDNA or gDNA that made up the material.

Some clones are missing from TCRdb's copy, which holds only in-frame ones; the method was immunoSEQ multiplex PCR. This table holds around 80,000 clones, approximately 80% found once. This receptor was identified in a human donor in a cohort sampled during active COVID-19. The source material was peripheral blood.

The CDR3 DNA reads as TGTGCCAGCAGCTTGAGGACAGGGTTCTCCTACAATGAGCAGTTCTTC. Protein product: CASSLRTGFSYNEQFF. V and J are TRBV5-6 and TRBJ2-1, with TRBD1 matching over 8 bases. CDR1 is SGHDT, CDR2 YYEEEE, per germline. The CDR3 runs to 16 residues. The V segment lost 1 base and the J segment 0 bases; nucleotides outside the gene matches: 3.